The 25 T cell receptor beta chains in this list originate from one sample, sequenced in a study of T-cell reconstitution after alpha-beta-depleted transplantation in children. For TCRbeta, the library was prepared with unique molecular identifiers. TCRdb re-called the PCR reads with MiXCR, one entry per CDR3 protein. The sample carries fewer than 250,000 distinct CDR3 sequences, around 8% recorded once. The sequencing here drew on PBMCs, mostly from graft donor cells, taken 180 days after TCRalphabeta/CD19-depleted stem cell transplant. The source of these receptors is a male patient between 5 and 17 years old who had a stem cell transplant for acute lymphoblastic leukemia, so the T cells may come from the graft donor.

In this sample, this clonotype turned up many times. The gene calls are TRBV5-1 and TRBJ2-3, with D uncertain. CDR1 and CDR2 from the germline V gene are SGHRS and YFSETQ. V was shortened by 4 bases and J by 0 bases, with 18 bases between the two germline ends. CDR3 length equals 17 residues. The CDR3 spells CASSPPATSTSTDTQYF. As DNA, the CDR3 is TGCGCCAGCAGCCCCCCGGCCACTTCTACTAGCACAGATACGCAGTATTTT.

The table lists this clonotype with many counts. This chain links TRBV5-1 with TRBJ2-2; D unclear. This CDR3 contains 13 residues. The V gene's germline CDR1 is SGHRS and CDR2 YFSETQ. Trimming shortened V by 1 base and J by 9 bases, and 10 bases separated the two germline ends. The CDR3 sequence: CASSLTYERELFF. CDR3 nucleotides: TGCGCCAGCAGCTTGACCTATGAGAGGGAGCTGTTTTTT.

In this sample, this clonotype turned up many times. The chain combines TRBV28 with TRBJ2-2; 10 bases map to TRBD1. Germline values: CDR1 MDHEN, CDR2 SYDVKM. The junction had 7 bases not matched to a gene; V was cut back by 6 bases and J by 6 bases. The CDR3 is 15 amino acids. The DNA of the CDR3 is TGTGCCAGCAGACCCGCCGGGACAGGGGCCGGGGAGCTGTTTTTT. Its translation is CASRPAGTGAGELFF.

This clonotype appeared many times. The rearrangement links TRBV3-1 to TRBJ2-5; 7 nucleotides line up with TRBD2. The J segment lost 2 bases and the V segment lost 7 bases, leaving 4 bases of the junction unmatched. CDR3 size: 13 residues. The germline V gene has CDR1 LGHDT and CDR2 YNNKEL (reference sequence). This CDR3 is CASTTGLQETQYF. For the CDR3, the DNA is TGTGCCAGCACAACGGGACTACAAGAGACCCAGTACTTC.

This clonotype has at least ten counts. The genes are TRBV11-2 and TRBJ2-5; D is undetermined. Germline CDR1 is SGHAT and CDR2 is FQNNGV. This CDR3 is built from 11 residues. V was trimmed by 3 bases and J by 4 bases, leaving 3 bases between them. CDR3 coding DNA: TGTGCCAGCAGCTTTTCAGAGACCCAGTACTTC. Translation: CASSFSETQYF.

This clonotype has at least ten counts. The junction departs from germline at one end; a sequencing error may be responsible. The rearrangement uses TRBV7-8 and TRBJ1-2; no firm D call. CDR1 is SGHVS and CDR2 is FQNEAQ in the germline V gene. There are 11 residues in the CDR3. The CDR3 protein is CASSLAEFRAF. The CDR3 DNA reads TGTGCCAGCAGCTTAGCCGAGTTCCGGGCCTTC. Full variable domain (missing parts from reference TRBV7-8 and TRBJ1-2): GAGVSQSPRYKVAKRGQDVALRCDPISGHVSLFWYQQALGQGPEFLTYFQNEAQLDKSGLPSDRFFAERPEGSVSTLKIQRTQQEDSAVYLCASSLAEFRAFGSGTRLTVV.

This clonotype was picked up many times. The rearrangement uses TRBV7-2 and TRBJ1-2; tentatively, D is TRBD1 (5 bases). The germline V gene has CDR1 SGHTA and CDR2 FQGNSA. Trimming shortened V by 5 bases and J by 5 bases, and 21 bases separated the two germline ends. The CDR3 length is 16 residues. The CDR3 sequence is CASSHSGSGWEYGYTF. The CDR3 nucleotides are TGTGCCAGCAGCCACTCCGGATCAGGGTGGGAGTATGGCTACACCTTC.

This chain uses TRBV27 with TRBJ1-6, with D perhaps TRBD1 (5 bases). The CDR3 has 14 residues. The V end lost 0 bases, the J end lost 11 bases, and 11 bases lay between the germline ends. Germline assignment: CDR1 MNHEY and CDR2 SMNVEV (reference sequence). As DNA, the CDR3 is TGTGCCAGCAGTTTATCGGCCAGGGAACCACCCCTCCACTTT. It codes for CASSLSAREPPLHF.

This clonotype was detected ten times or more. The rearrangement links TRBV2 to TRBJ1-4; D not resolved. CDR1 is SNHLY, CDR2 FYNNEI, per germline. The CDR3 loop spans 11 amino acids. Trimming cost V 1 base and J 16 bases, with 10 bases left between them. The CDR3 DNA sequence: TGTGCCAGCAGTGAAGGAAGGGAGGGGTTTTTT. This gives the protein CASSEGREGFF.

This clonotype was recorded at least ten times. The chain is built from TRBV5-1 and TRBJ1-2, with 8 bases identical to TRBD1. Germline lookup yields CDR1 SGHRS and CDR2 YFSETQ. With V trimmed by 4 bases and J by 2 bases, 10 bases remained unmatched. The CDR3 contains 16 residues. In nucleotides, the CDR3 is TGCGCCAGCAGCAACGCACCGGGACAGGACAACTATGGCTACACCTTC. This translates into CASSNAPGQDNYGYTF.

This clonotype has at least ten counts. CDR3 DNA: TGCGCCAGCAGCTTGGAGGGGCCCTCGAATTCACCCCTCCACTTT. It translates to CASSLEGPSNSPLHF. The chain recombines TRBV5-1 with TRBJ1-6; weak D call: TRBD1 (5 bases). CDR1 is SGHRS, CDR2 YFSETQ, per germline. The CDR3 contains 15 residues. V was trimmed by 0 bases and J by 7 bases, leaving 11 bases between them.

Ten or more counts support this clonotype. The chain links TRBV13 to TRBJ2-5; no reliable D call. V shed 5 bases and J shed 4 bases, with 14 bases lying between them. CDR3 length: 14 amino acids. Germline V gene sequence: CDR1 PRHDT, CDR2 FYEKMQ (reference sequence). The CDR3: CASSPGLGRETQYF. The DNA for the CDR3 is TGTGCCAGCAGCCCAGGCTTAGGCAGAGAGACCCAGTACTTC.

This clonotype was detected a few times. The CDR3 nucleotides are TGCAGTGCCCCGGCTAGCGGGACAGATACGCAGTATTTT. Translating it yields CSAPASGTDTQYF. The chain uses TRBV20-1 and TRBJ2-3; TRBD2 aligns across 8 bases. V trimming: 6 bases; J trimming: 3 bases; junction bases outside the gene matches: 5. The germline gives CDR1 DFQATT, CDR2 SNEGSKA (reference sequence). The CDR3 sequence is 13 residues long.

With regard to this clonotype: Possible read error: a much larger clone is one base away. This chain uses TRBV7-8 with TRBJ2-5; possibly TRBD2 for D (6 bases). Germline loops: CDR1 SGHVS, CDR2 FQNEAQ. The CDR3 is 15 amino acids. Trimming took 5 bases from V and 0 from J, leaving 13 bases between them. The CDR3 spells CASSPSARDQETQYF. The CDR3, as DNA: TGTGCCAGCAGCCCTAGCGCGAGGGACCAAGAGACCCAGTACTTC.

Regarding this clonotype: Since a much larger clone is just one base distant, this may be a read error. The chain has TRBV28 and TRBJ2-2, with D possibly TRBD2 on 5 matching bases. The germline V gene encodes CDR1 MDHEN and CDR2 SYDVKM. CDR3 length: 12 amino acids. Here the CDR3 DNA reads TGTGCCAGCAGTTTCTTCCCCGGGAAGCTGTTTTTT. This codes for CASSFFPGKLFF. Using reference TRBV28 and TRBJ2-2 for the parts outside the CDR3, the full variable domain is DVKVTQSSRYLVKRTGEKVFLECVQDMDHENMFWYRQDPGLGLRLIYFSYDVKMKEKGDIPEGYSVSREKKERFSLILESASTNQTSMYLCASSFFPGKLFFGEGSRLTVL.

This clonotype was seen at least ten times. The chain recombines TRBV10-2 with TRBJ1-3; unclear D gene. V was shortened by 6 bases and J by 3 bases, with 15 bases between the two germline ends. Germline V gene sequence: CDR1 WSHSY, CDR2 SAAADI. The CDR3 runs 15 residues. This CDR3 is CASRLAPTGGNTIYF. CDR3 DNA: TGCGCCAGCAGGCTTGCTCCTACGGGTGGAAACACCATATATTTT.

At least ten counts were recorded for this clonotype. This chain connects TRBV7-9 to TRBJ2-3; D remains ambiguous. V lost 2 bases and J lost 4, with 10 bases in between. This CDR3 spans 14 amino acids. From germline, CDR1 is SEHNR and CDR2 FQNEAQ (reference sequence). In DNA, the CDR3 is TGTGCCAGCAGCTTATCCCGGCACCCAGATACGCAGTATTTT. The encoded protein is CASSLSRHPDTQYF.

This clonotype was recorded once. This CDR3 is CASTPQTGTHPDNEQFF. CDR3 DNA sequence: TGTGCCAGCACCCCTCAAACCGGGACTCACCCAGACAATGAGCAGTTCTTC. The chain has TRBV27 and TRBJ2-1; D might be TRBD2 (6 bases). The CDR3 totals 17 residues. The V end was cut by 7 bases, the J end by 5 bases, with 24 bases between. CDR1 and CDR2 from the germline V gene are MNHEY and SMNVEV (reference sequence).

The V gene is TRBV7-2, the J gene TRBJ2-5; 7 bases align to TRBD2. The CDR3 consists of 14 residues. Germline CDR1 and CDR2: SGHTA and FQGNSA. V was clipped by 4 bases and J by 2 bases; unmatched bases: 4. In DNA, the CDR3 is TGTGCCAGCAGCTCCCCCGGGGGGCAAGAGACCCAGTACTTC. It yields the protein CASSSPGGQETQYF.

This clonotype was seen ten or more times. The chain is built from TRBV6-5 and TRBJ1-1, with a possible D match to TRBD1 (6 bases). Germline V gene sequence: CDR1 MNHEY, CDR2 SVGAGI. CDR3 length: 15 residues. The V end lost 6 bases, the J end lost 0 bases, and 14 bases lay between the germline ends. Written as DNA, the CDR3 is TGTGCCAGCAGACCAATGGGGGGCATGAACACTGAAGCTTTCTTT. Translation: CASRPMGGMNTEAFF.

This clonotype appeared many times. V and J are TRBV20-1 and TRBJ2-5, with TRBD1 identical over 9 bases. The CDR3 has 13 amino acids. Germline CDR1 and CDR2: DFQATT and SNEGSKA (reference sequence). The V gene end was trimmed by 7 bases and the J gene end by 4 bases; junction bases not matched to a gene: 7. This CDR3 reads CSVKQGARETQYF. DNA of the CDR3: TGCAGTGTAAAACAGGGGGCGAGAGAGACCCAGTACTTC.

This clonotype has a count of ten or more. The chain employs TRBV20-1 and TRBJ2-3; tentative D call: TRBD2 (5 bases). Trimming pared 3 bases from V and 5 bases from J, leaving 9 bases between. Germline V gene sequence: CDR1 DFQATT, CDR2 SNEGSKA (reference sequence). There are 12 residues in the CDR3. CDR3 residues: CSARASGDTQYF. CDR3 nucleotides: TGCAGTGCTAGGGCGAGCGGAGATACGCAGTATTTT.

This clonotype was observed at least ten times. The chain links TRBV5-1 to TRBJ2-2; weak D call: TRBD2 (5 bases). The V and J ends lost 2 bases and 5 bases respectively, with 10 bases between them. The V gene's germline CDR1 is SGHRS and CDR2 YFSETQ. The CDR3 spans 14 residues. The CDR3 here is CASSLRGDTGELFF. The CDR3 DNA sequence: TGCGCCAGCAGCTTACGGGGAGATACCGGGGAGCTGTTTTTT.

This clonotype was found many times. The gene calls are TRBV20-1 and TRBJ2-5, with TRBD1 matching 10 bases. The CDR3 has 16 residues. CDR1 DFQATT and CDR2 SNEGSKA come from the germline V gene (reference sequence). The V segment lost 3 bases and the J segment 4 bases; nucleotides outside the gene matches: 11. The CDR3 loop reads CSARTGGAVIAETQYF. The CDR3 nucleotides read TGCAGTGCTAGGACAGGGGGCGCGGTTATCGCAGAGACCCAGTACTTC.

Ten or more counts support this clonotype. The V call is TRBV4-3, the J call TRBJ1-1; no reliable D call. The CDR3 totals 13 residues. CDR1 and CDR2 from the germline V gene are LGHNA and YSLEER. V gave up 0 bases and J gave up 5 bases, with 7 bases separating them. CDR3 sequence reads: CASSQDEGTEAFF. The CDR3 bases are TGCGCCAGCAGCCAAGACGAAGGGACTGAAGCTTTCTTT.